One T cell receptor (beta chain) is described in this entry. Its matching antigen is unknown. This entry is derived from a study of PD-L1 blockade in urothelial cancer. Study summary: Chemotherapy regimens numbering 0 to 3 had been given to patients. A median blood sample held around 150,000 T cells and tens of thousands of unique TCRs.

The table came from immunoSEQ multiplex PCR; TCRdb's copy has only in-frame clones and leaves some out. This table holds 75,000 to 95,000 clones, around four fifths found once. Germline CDR1 is MDHEN and CDR2 is SYDVKM. The CDR3 spans 13 residues. Trimming removed 2 bases at V and 4 bases at J, with 8 bases between. Time point specified: pretreatment peripheral blood. Peripheral blood mononuclear cells were collected from every patient before and during treatment, yielding between 1 and 8 samples per patient. Study results and limitations: Greater 3-week expansion of tumor-associated blood clones was recorded for durable-benefit patients.

The V gene is TRBV28, the J gene TRBJ1-1; D gene uncertain. The sequence derives from a man aged 35-49 years with urothelial cancer. The input for sequencing was PBMCs, taken around atezolizumab (anti-PD-L1) treatment. The CDR3 spells CASSLKEGTEAFF. The DNA for the CDR3 is TGTGCCAGCAGTTTAAAGGAGGGCACTGAAGCTTTCTTT.